This record concerns one TCR beta chain sequence. Its antigen is still unknown. One base away there is no much larger clone; base qualities are not given. V sheds 0 bases and J sheds 4 bases, leaving 10 bases between their ends. The germline V gene specifies MNHEY as CDR1 and SVGAGI as CDR2. The CDR3 numbers 16 residues from cysteine through phenylalanine. Here the CDR3 DNA is all that survives: 48 bases in frame from base 1. The entry originates in a study of graft-versus-host responses after intestinal transplantation (TCRdb year 2021). Notes on the research overall: The transplants that recipients got were multivisceral, liver-intestinal, or isolated intestinal. Every recipient was given anti-thymocyte globulin induction, followed by about 3 years of maintenance tacrolimus and steroids. After intestinal transplantation, graft-versus-host and host-versus-graft alloreactive T cell clones were followed in the graft, circulation and bone marrow using bulk TCR-beta CDR3 sequencing. Alloreactive clones were identified by sequencing pre-transplant mixed lymphocyte reaction products and comparing these products with unstimulated pre-transplant donor and recipient T cells. A cohort of under 30 intestinal transplant recipients, including one retransplant, was enrolled, and a few patients lacking pretransplant specimens were excluded. Donor T cell macrochimerism was defined as a peak of at least 4% donor T cells among recipient peripheral blood mononuclear cells. Rather than going through the commercial service, samples from a few later patients were sequenced in-house on an Illumina MiSeq and processed with MiXCR.

The study at large found these results: GvH clones were detected in recipient bone marrow, and some of these GvH clones were observed earlier in ileal mucosa or blood, consistent with an intestinal mucosal origin. The conclusions were limited by the relatively low number and heterogeneity of the intestinal transplant patients. Peak levels of circulating GvH clones were associated with declines in HvG clones early after transplant. High GvH to HvG T cell clonal ratios were observed in the allografts of patients with donor T cell macrochimerism.

The library was produced with the immunoSEQ multiplex PCR assay. For most patients, genomic DNA was subjected to high-throughput TCR-beta CDR3 sequencing by Adaptive Biotechnologies. The study's processing was this. Adaptive's ImmunoSEQ software supplied the TCR sequencing data for 18 patients, while MiXCR and VDJtools were used to process a few other patients. CDR3 nucleotide sequences shared between donor and recipient were removed because the origin of such sequences could not be assigned. To be classed as alloreactive, a clone needed at least 2-fold expansion over unstimulated cells and a minimum CFSE-low frequency of 0.002% (template counts) or 0.001% (read counts). Clones detected in sequenced pre-transplant spleen, lymph node, or MLR CFSE-low populations of the donor or recipient were defined as mappable. Cumulative frequency of alloreactive clones was calculated as a percentage of all sequences weighted by copy number. TCRdb mirrors the immuneACCESS table, restricted to in-frame sequences. Some clones are absent from its copies; in checked studies, under half trace to an unresolved V gene, and the reason for the others is unknown. The DNA was the basis for D and trimming; V, J and clone size are from that table. In all, the sample holds thousands of clones, and about nine tenths of those were seen once. The top ten hold over 1.3% of the sample.

Blood samples were collected up to 4 times in the first month after transplant and then at least monthly when available. The V gene is TRBV6-5 and the J gene is TRBJ2-6; TRBD1 might be the D gene, on 5 matching bases. This receptor was obtained from a human patient who received an intestinal transplant, so some T cells may come from the graft donor. The sample in question was PBMCs, obtained around 31 days after intestinal transplant. The CDR3 reads CASSYSTEAGANVLTF. The DNA reads TGTGCCAGCAGTTACTCGACAGAGGCCGGGGCCAACGTCCTGACTTTC.